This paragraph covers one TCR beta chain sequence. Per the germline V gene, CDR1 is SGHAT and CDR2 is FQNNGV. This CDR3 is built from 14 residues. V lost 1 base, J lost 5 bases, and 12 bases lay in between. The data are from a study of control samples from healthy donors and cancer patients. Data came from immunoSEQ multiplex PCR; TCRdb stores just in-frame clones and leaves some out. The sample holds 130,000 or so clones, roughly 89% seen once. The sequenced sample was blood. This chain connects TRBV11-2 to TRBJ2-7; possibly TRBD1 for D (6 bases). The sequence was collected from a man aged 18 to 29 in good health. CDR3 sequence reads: CASSLVVDSNEQYF. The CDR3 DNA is TGTGCCAGCAGCTTAGTAGTGGACAGCAACGAGCAGTACTTC.